The 10 T cell receptor beta chains below were found in one sample sequenced in a study of cytomegalovirus exposure and HLA in healthy donors. In the PCR, 60 Vbeta and 13 Jbeta primers were used. Assay: immunoSEQ multiplex PCR; the TCRdb copy retains only in-frame clones and omits some. Of roughly 49,000 clones listed, around 80% are singletons. Input material: PBMCs. These receptor sequences come from a boy aged 5-17 years in good health and CMV-seropositive.

The genes are TRBV19 and TRBJ2-6; 8 nucleotides line up with TRBD1. CDR1 and CDR2 (germline): LNHDA, SQIVND (reference sequence). The CDR3 is made up of 15 amino acids. The V segment lost 11 bases and the J segment 4 bases; nucleotides outside the gene matches: 10. The CDR3 DNA reads TGTGCCTGCCGACAGGGGCTATCGGGGGCCAACGTCCTGACTTTC. This translates into CACRQGLSGANVLTF.

In its sample, this clone was seen once. The V and J genes are TRBV4-1 and TRBJ2-7, with TRBD1 identical over 8 bases. The CDR3 sequence is 16 residues long. Germline assignment: CDR1 MGHRA and CDR2 YSYEKL. The junction had 9 bases not matched to a gene; V was cut back by 1 base and J by 4 bases. CDR3 protein: CASSQVGTDREYEQYF. CDR3 DNA sequence: TGCGCCAGCAGCCAAGTCGGAACGGACAGGGAGTACGAGCAGTACTTC.

The chain is built from TRBV6-1 and TRBJ1-3; tentatively, D is TRBD1 (5 bases). Germline V lookup: CDR1 MNHNS, CDR2 SASEGT. This CDR3 comprises 12 residues. Here the CDR3 DNA reads TGTGCGGCGGGGGTTTCTGGAAACACCATATATTTT. Translation gives CAAGVSGNTIYF.

The V call is TRBV14, the J call TRBJ2-3, with TRBD2 matching 8 bases. The CDR3 spans 17 residues. The junction had 11 bases not matched to a gene; V was cut back by 4 bases and J by 2 bases. CDR1 is SGHDN and CDR2 is FVKESK in the germline V gene. CDR3 in amino acids: CASSPRFGLAYTDTQYF. CDR3 bases: TGTGCCAGCAGCCCCAGATTCGGACTAGCTTACACAGATACGCAGTATTTT.

V is TRBV5-1 and J is TRBJ1-3; D unclear. The CDR3 is 15 residues long. With 3 bases removed from V and 8 bases from J, the gap between germline ends came to 18 bases. Germline values: CDR1 SGHRS, CDR2 YFSETQ. The CDR3 spells CASSSGVEDIYTIYF. For the CDR3, the DNA is TGCGCCAGCAGCTCGGGAGTCGAAGATATATACACCATATATTTT.

About this clone: The same CDR3 also results from other DNA sequences found in this sample. The rearrangement uses TRBV9 and TRBJ1-1; D ambiguous. With 0 bases removed from V and 3 bases from J, the gap between germline ends came to 6 bases. This CDR3 is built from 13 residues. CDR1 is SGDLS and CDR2 is YYNGEE in the germline V gene. The CDR3 region has the DNA TGTGCCAGCAGCGTAGGCGGGGACACTGAAGCTTTCTTT. Protein product: CASSVGGDTEAFF.

The V call is TRBV6-6, the J call TRBJ1-5, with D perhaps TRBD1 (5 bases). This CDR3 has 16 residues. The germline V and J ends were trimmed by 1 base and 2 bases, with 12 bases remaining between them. The germline gives CDR1 MNHNY, CDR2 SVGAGI (reference sequence). The DNA for the CDR3 is TGTGCCAGCAGTTACTTAATTGACAGCGGCAATCAGCCCCAGCATTTT. Protein: CASSYLIDSGNQPQHF.

The rearrangement joins TRBV29-1 to TRBJ2-3; no definite D call. The CDR3 has 13 amino acids. V was clipped by 2 bases and J by 5 bases, with 11 bases between them. CDR1 and CDR2 from the germline V gene are SQVTM and ANQGSEA. The chain's CDR3 is CSVESATQDTQYF. DNA of the CDR3: TGCAGCGTTGAAAGTGCTACTCAAGATACGCAGTATTTT.

Points on this clone: Germline is not matched at one junction end, which may reflect a read error. The chain links TRBV7-7 to TRBJ2-5; D perhaps matches TRBD2 (7 bases). Germline CDR1 SSHAT, CDR2 FNYEAQ (reference sequence). CDR3 length: 13 amino acids. The CDR3 is CASSFRGAETQYF. The CDR3, as DNA: TGTGCTAGCAGCTTTCGGGGGGCGGAGACCCAGTACTTC.

This chain connects TRBV4-2 to TRBJ1-2; possible D gene TRBD1, 5 bases. CDR3 length equals 15 residues. The germline V and J ends were trimmed by 2 bases and 2 bases, with 12 bases remaining between them. Germline V gene lookup returns CDR1 LGHNA and CDR2 YNFKEQ. CDR3 coding DNA: TGTGCCAGCAGCCAACCGGACACTCAGAACTATGGCTACACCTTC. Protein sequence: CASSQPDTQNYGYTF.